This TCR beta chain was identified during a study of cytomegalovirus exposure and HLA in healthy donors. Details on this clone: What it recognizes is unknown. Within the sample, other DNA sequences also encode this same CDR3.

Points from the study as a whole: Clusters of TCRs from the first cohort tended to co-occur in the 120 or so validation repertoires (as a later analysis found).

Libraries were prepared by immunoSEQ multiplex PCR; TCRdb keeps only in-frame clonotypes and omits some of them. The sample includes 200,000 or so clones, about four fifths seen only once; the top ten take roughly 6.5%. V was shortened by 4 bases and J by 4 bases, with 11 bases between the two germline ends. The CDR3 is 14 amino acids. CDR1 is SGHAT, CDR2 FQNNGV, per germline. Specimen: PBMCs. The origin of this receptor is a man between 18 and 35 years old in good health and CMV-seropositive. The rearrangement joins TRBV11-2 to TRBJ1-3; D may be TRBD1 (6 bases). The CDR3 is CASSSTGTGNTIYF. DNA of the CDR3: TGTGCCAGCAGCTCAACCGGGACAGGAAACACCATATATTTT.